This passage covers 30 T cell receptor beta chains from one sample sequenced in a study of breast tumors, draining lymph nodes, adjacent tissues. TCRdb re-called the multiplex PCR reads through MiXCR, storing one row per CDR3 protein. The sample consists of 20,000 or so distinct CDR3 sequences, roughly three fifths of them appearing once. Sequences were obtained from tumor-adjacent breast tissue. The receptors originated from a female donor with breast cancer. Some clones in this sample may be carry-over from other donors' samples.

By proportion, this clonotype is medium-sized (0.01 to 0.1%). The chain carries TRBV9 and TRBJ1-6; D may be TRBD1 (6 bases). Germline CDR1 SGDLS, CDR2 YYNGEE. There are 15 residues in the CDR3. Deletions cut 3 bases from V and 7 bases from J, with 14 bases between. Written as DNA, the CDR3 is TGTGCCAGCAGCGAGACAGGTGTGGGGAATTCACCCCTCCACTTT. Its protein product is CASSETGVGNSPLHF.

This chain uses TRBV7-3 with TRBJ2-7; the D is unclear. V shed 6 bases and J shed 2 bases, with 5 bases lying between them. This CDR3 is built from 11 residues. In germline, CDR1 is SGHTA, CDR2 FQGTGA. The CDR3 sequence: CASRTAYEQYF. As DNA, the CDR3 is TGTGCCAGCAGGACTGCCTACGAGCAGTACTTC.

In this sample, this clonotype turned up a few times. V is TRBV2 and J is TRBJ2-2, with a weak D call TRBD1 (6 bases). The CDR3 runs 15 residues. V gave up 10 bases and J gave up 4 bases, with 19 bases separating them. Germline V CDR1 and CDR2: SNHLY, FYNNEI. The CDR3: CATGQLSTSTGELFF. CDR3 coding DNA: TGTGCCACCGGACAGCTAAGCACTAGCACCGGGGAGCTGTTTTTT.

This clonotype was counted many times. The gene calls are TRBV28 and TRBJ1-5; the match to TRBD1 covers 9 bases. The CDR3 length is 15 residues. J was trimmed by 4 bases and V by 6 bases; bases with no gene match: 7. Germline V gene sequence: CDR1 MDHEN, CDR2 SYDVKM. The CDR3 protein is CASRPDRGPNQPQHF. In DNA form, the CDR3 reads TGTGCCAGCAGACCGGACAGGGGACCTAATCAGCCCCAGCATTTT.

In its sample, this clonotype ranks as medium-sized. The CDR3 nucleotides read TGTGCCAGCAGCGGACTAGCGGGGGGCACAGATACGCAGTATTTT. This sequence encodes CASSGLAGGTDTQYF. This chain connects TRBV5-6 to TRBJ2-3, with 13 bases matching TRBD2. V lost 4 bases and J lost 1; bases outside the gene matches: 0. CDR3 length: 15 residues. Looked up from germline, CDR1 is SGHDT and CDR2 is YYEEEE.

On this clonotype: The junction does not match germline at one end; this may be a read error. The rearrangement uses TRBV3-1 and TRBJ2-1, with TRBD1 matching 8 bases. The V gene's germline CDR1 is LGHDT and CDR2 YNNKEL (reference sequence). The CDR3 has 15 amino acids. CDR3 sequence: CARSQVRGPYNEQFF. DNA of the CDR3: TGCGCCCGCAGCCAAGTCAGGGGGCCTTACAATGAGCAGTTCTTC.

By proportion, this clonotype is medium-sized. The V and J genes are TRBV4-1 and TRBJ2-7; D is unresolved. Germline V gene sequence: CDR1 MGHRA, CDR2 YSYEKL. The CDR3 has 17 residues. Between the trimmed V and J ends, which lost 3 bases and 0 bases, there was a span of 18 bases. CDR3 DNA sequence: TGCGCCAGCAGCCAGGCGAGGAGTGGCGGTTACTCCTACGAGCAGTACTTC. Translating it yields CASSQARSGGYSYEQYF.

The genes are TRBV12-5 and TRBJ2-2, with D unclear. V was trimmed by 3 bases and J by 6 bases, leaving 5 bases between them. CDR3 length: 12 residues. Germline values: CDR1 LGHNT, CDR2 FRNRAP. The CDR3 spells CASGLGAGELFF. As DNA, the CDR3 is TGTGCTAGTGGTTTAGGCGCCGGGGAGCTGTTTTTT.

V and J are TRBV28 and TRBJ2-7; TRBD2 might be the D (5 bases). This CDR3 has 12 residues. Trimming shortened V by 7 bases and J by 4 bases, and 11 bases separated the two germline ends. Germline V lookup: CDR1 MDHEN, CDR2 SYDVKM. CDR3 sequence reads: CASNAGFYEQYF. The CDR3 coding sequence is TGTGCCAGCAACGCGGGCTTTTACGAGCAGTACTTC.

The rearrangement joins TRBV20-1 to TRBJ1-6; TRBD1 agrees at 7 bases. V lost 4 bases to trimming and J lost 10 bases; unmatched junction nucleotides: 7. This CDR3 spans 13 amino acids. From germline, CDR1 is DFQATT and CDR2 SNEGSKA (reference sequence). CDR3 bases: TGCAGTGCTACGACAGGGTTCGGCTCACCCCTCCACTTT. Its protein product is CSATTGFGSPLHF.

This sequence joins TRBV24-1 and TRBJ2-3; 11 nucleotides match TRBD2. Germline V gene data show CDR1 as KGHDR and CDR2 as SFDVKD. Trimming took 3 bases from V and 1 from J; bases not matched to a gene: 14. This CDR3 has 20 amino acids. The DNA for the CDR3 is TGTGCCACCAGTGATCGCCCGGGACTAGCGGTTCCTCCGGGCACAGATACGCAGTATTTT. Translated: CATSDRPGLAVPPGTDTQYF.

The chain has TRBV7-2 and TRBJ1-2; TRBD1 matches at 12 bases. Germline V gives CDR1 SGHTA, CDR2 FQGNSA. The CDR3 is 13 amino acids. V was clipped by 4 bases and J by 8 bases; unmatched bases: 2. The CDR3 loop is CASSSGQGAGYTF. The CDR3 region has the DNA TGTGCCAGCAGCTCGGGACAGGGGGCAGGCTACACCTTC.

This clonotype was detected ten times or more. The rearrangement links TRBV30 to TRBJ2-3, with 8 bases matching TRBD2. The germline gives CDR1 GTSNPN, CDR2 SVGIG (reference sequence). The junction had 5 bases not matched to a gene; V was cut back by 4 bases and J by 2 bases. This CDR3 is built from 14 residues. The CDR3 spells CAWNSAGVTDTQYF. The CDR3, as DNA: TGTGCCTGGAACTCAGCGGGAGTCACAGATACGCAGTATTTT.

The rearrangement links TRBV5-1 to TRBJ2-5; tentatively, D is TRBD2 (7 bases). With 0 bases removed from V and 7 bases from J, the gap between germline ends came to 22 bases. The CDR3 consists of 17 residues. Per germline, CDR1 SGHRS and CDR2 YFSETQ. The CDR3 reads CASSLDSGGAVGRTQYF. CDR3 DNA: TGCGCCAGCAGCTTGGACTCTGGGGGGGCCGTGGGGAGGACCCAGTACTTC.

The chain combines TRBV3-1 with TRBJ1-5; TRBD1 is a possible D gene (5 bases). Looked up from germline, CDR1 is LGHDT and CDR2 is YNNKEL (reference sequence). The CDR3 spans 15 residues. Trimming took off 4 bases at V and 4 bases at J, with 14 bases between the two ends. The CDR3 is CASSPGGQGNQPQHF. DNA for the CDR3: TGTGCCAGCAGCCCAGGCGGGCAGGGTAATCAGCCCCAGCATTTT. The whole variable domain, remainder taken from reference TRBV3-1 and TRBJ1-5, is DTAVSQTPKYLVTQMGNDKSIKCEQNLGHDTMYWYKQDSKKFLKIMFSYNNKELIINETVPNRFSPKSPDKAHLNLHINSLELGDSAVYFCASSPGGQGNQPQHFGDGTRLSIL.

The V call is TRBV19, the J call TRBJ1-5, with TRBD1 matching 8 bases. The junction had 6 bases not matched to a gene; V was cut back by 10 bases and J by 4 bases. This CDR3 region has 13 residues. Germline V lookup: CDR1 LNHDA, CDR2 SQIVND (reference sequence). The chain's CDR3 is CATNGQGNQPQHF. In nucleotides, the CDR3 is TGTGCCACAAACGGACAGGGAAATCAGCCCCAGCATTTT.

The chain joins TRBV20-1 to TRBJ2-7; D is undetermined. V was clipped by 6 bases and J by 3 bases, with 18 bases between them. Germline V gene lookup returns CDR1 DFQATT and CDR2 SNEGSKA (reference sequence). This CDR3 region has 14 residues. The chain's CDR3 is CSAPRTASVYEQYF. The CDR3 coding sequence is TGCAGTGCCCCTCGGACGGCCTCGGTCTACGAGCAGTACTTC.

This clonotype has ten or more counts. The chain joins TRBV19 to TRBJ2-7; D is undetermined. With 10 bases removed from V and 4 bases from J, the gap between germline ends came to 2 bases. Germline assignment: CDR1 LNHDA and CDR2 SQIVND (reference sequence). This CDR3 is built from 8 residues. CDR3 in amino acids: CAKYEQYF. The CDR3 bases are TGTGCCAAATACGAGCAGTACTTC.

The table lists this clonotype with a few counts. V gene TRBV25-1 combines with J gene TRBJ1-6, with TRBD1 identical over 9 bases. This CDR3 region has 14 residues. The trim removed 6 bases at V and 5 bases at J, leaving 2 bases unmatched. Germline V gene lookup returns CDR1 MGHDK and CDR2 SYGVNS. CDR3 sequence (DNA): TGTGCCAGCAGGGGGACAGGGAATAATTCACCCCTCCACTTT. Protein: CASRGTGNNSPLHF.

This chain connects TRBV11-2 to TRBJ2-2; D remains unclear. Trimming pared 8 bases from V and 1 base from J, leaving 14 bases between. Per germline, CDR1 SGHAT and CDR2 FQNNGV. The CDR3 consists of 15 residues. The CDR3 region is CASGWAFGNTGELFF. CDR3 in DNA: TGTGCCAGCGGATGGGCCTTTGGGAACACCGGGGAGCTGTTTTTT.

The V gene is TRBV2, the J gene TRBJ1-3; D may be TRBD1 (5 bases). The CDR3 is 13 amino acids. The V gene lost 7 bases and the J gene lost 4 bases, with 11 bases spanning the gap. The germline gives CDR1 SNHLY, CDR2 FYNNEI. In DNA form, the CDR3 reads TGTGCCAGCAACCTGGACAACGGAAACACCATATATTTT. Amino acid sequence: CASNLDNGNTIYF.

V is TRBV5-1 and J is TRBJ2-7; no clear D gene. CDR1 is SGHRS, CDR2 YFSETQ, per germline. Trimming pared 1 base from V and 4 bases from J, leaving 15 bases between. The CDR3 runs to 15 residues. This chain's CDR3 is CASSLQMDGPYEQYF. CDR3 nucleotides: TGCGCCAGCAGCTTGCAAATGGATGGACCTTACGAGCAGTACTTC. Supplemented by reference TRBV5-1 and TRBJ2-7, the full variable domain reads KAGVTQTPRYLIKTRGQQVTLSCSPISGHRSVSWYQQTPGQGLQFLFEYFSETQRNKGNFPGRFSGRQFSNSRSEMNVSTLELGDSALYLCASSLQMDGPYEQYFGPGTRLTVT.

This clonotype was recorded many times. A much larger clone is a single base away; this may be a read error. The V gene is TRBV20-1, the J gene TRBJ2-5, with 12 bases identical to TRBD2. This CDR3 spans 15 amino acids. Germline V gives CDR1 DFQATT, CDR2 SNEGSKA (reference sequence). The ends lost 5 bases at V and 4 bases at J; junction bases unmatched: 8. The CDR3 coding sequence is TGCAGTGCTGGCTCTAGCGGGAGGGTAGGAGAGACCCAGTACTTC. Translation gives CSAGSSGRVGETQYF.

This clonotype occurred many times. The gene calls are TRBV9 and TRBJ1-1; D not certain. CDR3 length equals 13 residues. Trimming stripped 0 bases from V and 8 bases from J, with 11 bases between. The germline V gene has CDR1 SGDLS and CDR2 YYNGEE. CDR3 sequence: CASSVASGGEAFF. In DNA form, the CDR3 reads TGTGCCAGCAGCGTAGCTTCGGGAGGGGAAGCTTTCTTT.

The V gene is TRBV12-3 or TRBV12-4, the J gene TRBJ1-4; 9 bases fit TRBD1. This CDR3 region has 14 residues. Losses at the gene ends were 2 bases for V and 8 bases for J; bases not matched to a gene: 3. The CDR3 sequence is CASSLRTGVEKLFF. CDR3 nucleotide sequence: TGTGCCAGCAGTTTAAGGACAGGGGTCGAAAAACTGTTTTTT.

This chain joins TRBV11-2 and TRBJ2-5; D not certain. V was clipped by 5 bases and J by 4 bases, with 14 bases between them. There are 14 residues in the CDR3. The V gene's germline CDR1 is SGHAT and CDR2 FQNNGV. The CDR3 here is CASSQELTRETQYF. CDR3 DNA: TGTGCCAGCAGCCAGGAGCTCACCCGAGAGACCCAGTACTTC. The variable domain in full, with the rest retrieved from reference TRBV11-2 and TRBJ2-5, is EAGVAQSPRYKIIEKRQSVAFWCNPISGHATLYWYQQILGQGPKLLIQFQNNGVVDDSQLPKDRFSAERLKGVDSTLKIQPAKLEDSAVYLCASSQELTRETQYFGPGTRLLVL.

The chain links TRBV20-1 to TRBJ2-7, with TRBD2 identical over 8 bases. Per the germline V gene, CDR1 is DFQATT and CDR2 is SNEGSKA (reference sequence). The CDR3 extends over 14 amino acids. The trim removed 4 bases at V and 4 bases at J, leaving 9 bases unmatched. The CDR3 here is CSAKEGLGTYEQYF. DNA for the CDR3: TGCAGTGCTAAGGAGGGACTAGGTACTTACGAGCAGTACTTC.

The CDR3 coding sequence is TGTGCCAGCAGCTACGGGACAGAAGGGTATGGCTACACCTTC. Translation: CASSYGTEGYGYTF. V and J are TRBV5-6 and TRBJ1-2; TRBD1 matches at 7 bases. The CDR3 totals 14 residues. Germline trimming cut 3 bases from V and 5 bases from J; bases unmatched to any gene: 7. Germline V gene data show CDR1 as SGHDT and CDR2 as YYEEEE.

This chain uses TRBV24-1 with TRBJ2-7; 7 nucleotides match TRBD2. Germline V gene lookup returns CDR1 KGHDR and CDR2 SFDVKD. The CDR3 is 14 residues long. Trimming cost V 5 bases and J 1 base; bases outside gene matches: 4. CDR3 DNA: TGTGCCACCAGTGCCGGGGGGAGTTCCTACGAGCAGTACTTC. Translation gives CATSAGGSSYEQYF.

The gene calls are TRBV2 and TRBJ1-3; the D gene is possibly TRBD1 (5 bases). Germline values: CDR1 SNHLY, CDR2 FYNNEI. V lost 8 bases, J lost 1 base, and 6 bases lay in between. The CDR3 extends over 12 amino acids. DNA for the CDR3: TGTGCCAGCCGACAGTCTGGAAACACCATATATTTT. Its translation is CASRQSGNTIYF.